A single sample is the source of the 15 T cell receptor beta chains below, sequenced in a study of immune evolution from preneoplasia to lung adenocarcinoma. TCRdb keeps only in-frame clones here, not all; method: immunoSEQ multiplex PCR. The data hold thousands of clones, with around 84% observed a single time. The sample was FFPE minimally invasive lung adenocarcinoma tissue. The receptor set was obtained from a person between 65 and 79 years old with lung adenocarcinoma.

V usage is TRBV9 and J usage is TRBJ2-7; 9 bases line up with TRBD1. V lost 0 bases and J lost 2; bases outside the gene matches: 9. This CDR3 has 17 amino acids. Germline-derived CDR1 and CDR2 are SGDLS and YYNGEE. The CDR3 is CASSVGDATGGPYEQYF. CDR3 DNA sequence: TGTGCCAGCAGCGTAGGCGATGCGACAGGGGGACCCTACGAGCAGTACTTC.

The CDR3 region has the DNA TGTGCCAGCAGCTTAGCCCAGACTAGCGGAGCGGCCTACGAGCAGTACTTC. Its protein product is CASSLAQTSGAAYEQYF. The chain combines TRBV7-9 with TRBJ2-7; 9 bases match TRBD2. Looked up from germline, CDR1 is SEHNR and CDR2 is FQNEAQ (reference sequence). The J segment lost 2 bases and the V segment lost 0 bases, leaving 8 bases of the junction unmatched. The CDR3 is 17 amino acids.

In DNA form, the CDR3 reads TGTGCCAGCGGTACTAGGGCCGAGACCCAGTACTTC. It is translated as CASGTRAETQYF. The chain couples TRBV11-2 to TRBJ2-5; D may be TRBD2 (5 bases). From germline, CDR1 is SGHAT and CDR2 FQNNGV. V gave up 8 bases and J gave up 5 bases, with 12 bases separating them. The CDR3 length is 12 residues.

The chain couples TRBV6-5 to TRBJ1-1; no definite D call. CDR3 length: 14 residues. The V and J ends lost 5 bases and 3 bases respectively, with 13 bases between them. Germline V gene data show CDR1 as MNHEY and CDR2 as SVGAGI. The CDR3 coding sequence is TGTGCCAGCAGTCAGACCCTAATTGACACTGAAGCTTTCTTT. Translating gives CASSQTLIDTEAFF.

CDR3 region: CASSQGASGTYNEQFF. The CDR3 region has the DNA TGTGCCAGCAGCCAAGGGGCTAGCGGTACCTACAATGAGCAGTTCTTC. V gene TRBV4-2 combines with J gene TRBJ2-1; 7 nucleotides agree with TRBD2. The V gene's germline CDR1 is LGHNA and CDR2 YNFKEQ. The junction had 5 bases not matched to a gene; V was cut back by 1 base and J by 2 bases. The CDR3 is made up of 16 amino acids.

CDR3 protein: CASSHGRLAGNEQYF. The CDR3 nucleotides are TGTGCCAGCAGCCATGGACGGCTAGCGGGGAACGAGCAGTACTTC. The gene calls are TRBV11-2 and TRBJ2-7; 9 bases map to TRBD2. Unmatched junction bases numbered 10, after V lost 5 bases and J lost 5 bases. CDR1 is SGHAT and CDR2 is FQNNGV in the germline V gene. The CDR3 sequence is 15 residues long.

V gene TRBV11-2 combines with J gene TRBJ1-2; D unclear. Trimming left V 5 bases short and J 8 bases short, with 18 bases between. Germline CDR1 is SGHAT and CDR2 is FQNNGV. The CDR3 has 14 residues. The CDR3 DNA reads as TGTGCCAGCAGCGCCGATGGAATTAGTAGGGGCTACACCTTC. This sequence encodes CASSADGISRGYTF.

The V gene is TRBV10-2, the J gene TRBJ2-1, with no clear D. V was pared by 6 bases and J by 6 bases, with 12 bases between. This CDR3 has 13 amino acids. Germline-derived CDR1 and CDR2 are WSHSY and SAAADI. The CDR3 is CASRVNRFNEQFF. The CDR3 DNA is TGCGCCAGCAGAGTAAATCGTTTCAATGAGCAGTTCTTC.

This clone turned up a few times. V is TRBV7-9 and J is TRBJ1-5; 8 bases are a match to TRBD1. V was clipped by 2 bases and J by 6 bases; unmatched bases: 3. Looked up from germline, CDR1 is SEHNR and CDR2 is FQNEAQ (reference sequence). This CDR3 spans 14 amino acids. CDR3 residues: CASSLQGASQPQHF. CDR3 nucleotide sequence: TGTGCCAGCAGCTTACAGGGGGCATCTCAGCCCCAGCATTTT.

This chain joins TRBV14 and TRBJ2-1, with D tentatively TRBD2 (6 bases). V shed 8 bases and J shed 5 bases, with 19 bases lying between them. Germline CDR1 and CDR2: SGHDN and FVKESK. This CDR3 contains 15 residues. The CDR3 loop is CASSGLLGIDNEQFF. DNA for the CDR3: TGTGCCAGCTCGGGACTCCTGGGAATAGACAATGAGCAGTTCTTC.

This chain connects TRBV10-1 to TRBJ2-7, with a tentative D call TRBD1 (5 bases). Trimming pared 3 bases from V and 4 bases from J, leaving 13 bases between. Germline V gene lookup returns CDR1 WNHNN and CDR2 SYGVQD (reference sequence). The CDR3 length is 14 residues. The CDR3 sequence: CASSEGPGAYEQYF. CDR3 nucleotides: TGCGCCAGCAGTGAAGGGCCTGGGGCGTACGAGCAGTACTTC.

The chain employs TRBV6-4 and TRBJ2-3, with 11 bases identical to TRBD1. This CDR3 has 14 residues. Germline-derived CDR1 and CDR2 are MRHNA and SNTAGT. Unmatched junction bases numbered 2, after V lost 5 bases and J lost 4 bases. The CDR3 DNA sequence: TGTGCCAGCAGTCCGGGACAGGGGGCAGATACGCAGTATTTT. This encodes CASSPGQGADTQYF.

The chain employs TRBV4-3 and TRBJ2-2, with a possible D match to TRBD1 (6 bases). This CDR3 comprises 15 residues. Germline CDR1 and CDR2: LGHNA and YSLEER. Trimming left V 1 base short and J 5 bases short, with 11 bases between. The CDR3 DNA follows: TGCGCCAGCAGCCAAGCATGGGGGCGAACCGGGGAGCTGTTTTTT. Residues: CASSQAWGRTGELFF.

This chain links TRBV30 with TRBJ1-1; D is undetermined. Between the trimmed V and J ends, which lost 0 bases and 1 base, there was a span of 6 bases. The CDR3 sequence is 13 residues long. In germline, CDR1 is GTSNPN, CDR2 SVGIG (reference sequence). Here the CDR3 reads CAWSVWENTEAFF. The CDR3 DNA follows: TGTGCCTGGAGTGTATGGGAGAACACTGAAGCTTTCTTT.

The V gene is TRBV6-5, the J gene TRBJ2-4; 7 bases agree with TRBD1. Germline V gives CDR1 MNHEY, CDR2 SVGAGI. Losses at the gene ends were 2 bases for V and 8 bases for J; bases not matched to a gene: 9. This CDR3 comprises 15 residues. The CDR3, as DNA: TGTGCCAGCAGTTACACCGGGGCCCAGGGGGACATTCAGTACTTC. Translated: CASSYTGAQGDIQYF.